One and the same sample provided the 21 T cell receptor beta chains below, sequenced in a study of spatial heterogeneity in lung cancer. TCRdb re-called the 5' RACE reads with MiXCR, one entry per CDR3 protein. The sample holds some 80,000 distinct CDR3 sequences; under 8.5% are singletons and the top ten take under 8%. Regarding time point: sample taken at primary tumor resection. Sequenced material: PBMCs, taken at surgery. Receptor source: a male donor with early-stage non-small cell lung cancer.

This clonotype was detected a few times. The rearrangement joins TRBV25-1 to TRBJ2-5; 12 bases are shared with TRBD1. The trim removed 4 bases at V and 4 bases at J, leaving 4 bases unmatched. The CDR3 spans 15 residues. The germline gives CDR1 MGHDK, CDR2 SYGVNS. DNA of the CDR3: TGTGCCAGCAGTGCCCGGGACAGGGGGCTAGAGACCCAGTACTTC. This encodes CASSARDRGLETQYF.

This clonotype was detected only once. The conserved phenylalanine or tryptophan is not found at the CDR3 terminus, so this likely reflects a read error. The CDR3 region is CSVMTGDQPQHY. CDR3 nucleotides: TGCAGCGTCATGACAGGGGATCAGCCCCAGCATTAT. The chain joins TRBV29-1 to TRBJ1-5; 8 bases align to TRBD1. There are 12 residues in the CDR3. J gave up 5 bases and V 6 bases, and 3 bases lay outside the gene matches. The germline V gene has CDR1 SQVTM and CDR2 ANQGSEA.

This chain joins TRBV20-1 and TRBJ2-2; D is ambiguous. The CDR3 length is 15 residues. Germline V CDR1 and CDR2: DFQATT, SNEGSKA (reference sequence). The ends were cut back, 0 bases at V and 1 base at J, with 9 bases in the middle. In DNA form, the CDR3 reads TGCAGTGCTAGAGATATGAGCTTGAACACCGGGGAGCTGTTTTTT. Its translation: CSARDMSLNTGELFF.

This clonotype was seen repeatedly, ten times or more. J is TRBJ2-7 and V is TRBV6-1; 13 nucleotides align to TRBD2. V shed 3 bases, J shed 11 bases, and the junction held 10 bases outside the gene matches. The CDR3 is made up of 15 amino acids. Germline-derived CDR1 and CDR2 are MNHNS and SASEGT. CDR3 region: CASSDGLAGDSREYF. CDR3 coding DNA: TGTGCCAGCAGTGACGGACTAGCGGGAGATTCTCGAGAGTACTTC.

At least ten counts were recorded for this clonotype. This chain joins TRBV12-3 or TRBV12-4 and TRBJ1-6, with D possibly matching TRBD1 (6 bases). CDR3 length: 15 residues. V lost 6 bases, J lost 3 bases, and 12 bases lay in between. CDR3 bases: TGTGCCAGCAGGACAGGTTCCCTCTATAATTCACCCCTCCACTTT. Translated, it gives CASRTGSLYNSPLHF.

This clonotype has a count of ten or more. The J gene is TRBJ1-1, the V gene TRBV12-3 or TRBV12-4, with D unclear. This CDR3 spans 14 amino acids. Trimming shortened V by 7 bases and J by 3 bases, and 15 bases separated the two germline ends. CDR3 nucleotide sequence: TGTGCCAGCACCCAGGCGACTCCGGACACTGAAGCTTTCTTT. It yields the protein CASTQATPDTEAFF.

This chain uses TRBV20-1 with TRBJ1-1; a possible D gene is TRBD1 (5 bases). V lost 1 base and J lost 4, with 13 bases in between. The germline V gene has CDR1 DFQATT and CDR2 SNEGSKA (reference sequence). The length of the CDR3 is 14 residues. The CDR3 DNA reads TGCAGTGCTAGAGTAGCCGGGGCCCTCACTGAAGCTTTCTTT. It encodes CSARVAGALTEAFF.

This clonotype came up many times. The rearrangement links TRBV24-1 to TRBJ1-2; D not certain. V was clipped by 2 bases and J by 1 base, with 4 bases between them. The CDR3 has 13 residues. Germline V gene lookup returns CDR1 KGHDR and CDR2 SFDVKD. The CDR3 DNA sequence: TGTGCCACCAGTGATTCCTATAACTATGGCTACACCTTC. This gives the protein CATSDSYNYGYTF.

This chain links TRBV9 with TRBJ1-4; possible D gene TRBD1, 6 bases. Germline CDR1 is SGDLS and CDR2 is YYNGEE. This CDR3 is 16 amino acids long. Trimming cost V 0 bases and J 4 bases, with 13 bases left between them. In nucleotides, the CDR3 is TGTGCCAGCAGCGTAGCTCCAGGGGCCAGTAATGAAAAACTGTTTTTT. Protein sequence: CASSVAPGASNEKLFF.

J is TRBJ2-2 and V is TRBV11-3; unclear D gene. Trimming cost V 2 bases and J 1 base, with 8 bases left between them. CDR1 is SGHNT and CDR2 is YENEEA in the germline V gene. The CDR3 length is 15 residues. This CDR3 reads CASSLRELNTGELFF. CDR3 nucleotide sequence: TGTGCCAGCAGCTTAAGGGAATTGAACACCGGGGAGCTGTTTTTT.

The chain carries TRBV12-3 or TRBV12-4 and TRBJ2-2; D not certain. The CDR3 runs 13 residues. With 0 bases removed from V and 6 bases from J, the gap between germline ends came to 5 bases. CDR3 sequence reads: CASSLARAGELFF. CDR3 DNA: TGTGCCAGCAGTTTAGCCCGGGCCGGGGAGCTGTTTTTT.

This clonotype was observed many times. The J gene is TRBJ2-3, the V gene TRBV19; D unresolved. The CDR3 runs 15 residues. Germline assignment: CDR1 LNHDA and CDR2 SQIVND (reference sequence). V gave up 5 bases and J gave up 0 bases, with 12 bases separating them. For the CDR3, the DNA is TGTGCCAGTAGTGTGGGCGGAACCAGCACAGATACGCAGTATTTT. It yields the protein CASSVGGTSTDTQYF.

The rearrangement uses TRBV27 and TRBJ2-7; D might be TRBD2 (5 bases). There are 15 residues in the CDR3. In germline, CDR1 is MNHEY, CDR2 SMNVEV (reference sequence). V was pared by 0 bases and J by 5 bases, with 14 bases between. The CDR3 sequence: CASSLSFFPSNEQYF. The DNA of the CDR3 is TGTGCCAGCAGTTTATCGTTCTTCCCTAGCAACGAGCAGTACTTC.

The V gene is TRBV5-1, the J gene TRBJ1-1, with 10 bases lining up with TRBD1. Germline V gene data show CDR1 as SGHRS and CDR2 as YFSETQ. This CDR3 has 12 residues. Unmatched junction bases numbered 3, after V lost 3 bases and J lost 10 bases. The CDR3 loop is CASSSDRGPAFF. In DNA, the CDR3 is TGCGCCAGCAGCTCCGACAGGGGGCCAGCTTTCTTT.

This clonotype showed up just a few times. This chain connects TRBV27 to TRBJ2-2, with 8 bases that match TRBD2. Unmatched junction bases numbered 11, after V lost 5 bases and J lost 3 bases. Germline V gives CDR1 MNHEY, CDR2 SMNVEV (reference sequence). This CDR3 region has 17 residues. CDR3 nucleotide sequence: TGTGCCAGCAGTGAAGCCGGGAGGGCCCCTGACACCGGGGAGCTGTTTTTT. This sequence encodes CASSEAGRAPDTGELFF.

There are many counts of this clonotype. CDR3 loop: CRASTGGTEAFF. In nucleotides, the CDR3 is TGCAGGGCTTCTACAGGGGGCACTGAAGCTTTCTTT. This chain joins TRBV20-1 and TRBJ1-1; 8 nucleotides agree with TRBD1. The germline V gene has CDR1 DFQATT and CDR2 SNEGSKA (reference sequence). CDR3 length: 12 amino acids.

At least ten counts were recorded for this clonotype. V is TRBV12-3 or TRBV12-4 and J is TRBJ1-2; 9 nucleotides match TRBD1. V was pared by 0 bases and J by 8 bases, with 10 bases of the junction left unmatched. The CDR3 totals 16 residues. Here the CDR3 reads CASSLAGTGSVWGYTF. For the CDR3, the DNA is TGTGCCAGCAGTTTAGCCGGGACAGGGTCAGTTTGGGGCTACACCTTC.

This clonotype was recorded many times. The CDR3 sequence is CATSDPFPSGRDTDTQYF. In DNA form, the CDR3 reads TGTGCCACCAGTGACCCCTTTCCTAGCGGGAGGGACACAGATACGCAGTATTTT. The V and J genes are TRBV24-1 and TRBJ2-3, with 12 bases that match TRBD2. Looked up from germline, CDR1 is KGHDR and CDR2 is SFDVKD. With 4 bases clipped from V and 2 bases from J, the junction kept 9 bases outside the gene matches. This CDR3 has 18 amino acids.

The sample holds many counts of this clonotype. This chain links TRBV10-3 with TRBJ1-1; possible D gene TRBD1, 5 bases. Trimming shortened V by 5 bases and J by 2 bases, and 21 bases separated the two germline ends. Germline CDR1 ENHRY, CDR2 SYGVKD. This CDR3 spans 17 amino acids. CDR3 DNA: TGTGCCATCAGTCCTACCCGGACAAGGCCCTTAAACACTGAAGCTTTCTTT. Encoded protein: CAISPTRTRPLNTEAFF.

This clonotype is medium-sized (0.01 to 0.1%) within its sample. The chain uses TRBV11-2 and TRBJ2-3; D gene uncertain. Trimming shortened V by 0 bases and J by 4 bases, and 2 bases separated the two germline ends. This CDR3 spans 12 amino acids. CDR1 SGHAT and CDR2 FQNNGV come from the germline V gene. CDR3 sequence: CASSLEADTQYF. In DNA form, the CDR3 reads TGTGCCAGCAGCTTAGAGGCAGATACGCAGTATTTT.

This clonotype turned up a few times. The chain uses TRBV5-1 and TRBJ2-7; D might be TRBD2 (5 bases). Germline V gene data show CDR1 as SGHRS and CDR2 as YFSETQ. Trimming pared 0 bases from V and 7 bases from J, leaving 14 bases between. This CDR3 comprises 14 residues. The CDR3 loop reads CASSLAAPPGEQYF. For the CDR3, the DNA is TGCGCCAGCAGCTTGGCTGCGCCTCCGGGGGAGCAGTACTTC. Combining the CDR3 with reference TRBV5-1 and TRBJ2-7 gives the whole variable domain KAGVTQTPRYLIKTRGQQVTLSCSPISGHRSVSWYQQTPGQGLQFLFEYFSETQRNKGNFPGRFSGRQFSNSRSEMNVSTLELGDSALYLCASSLAAPPGEQYFGPGTRLTVT.